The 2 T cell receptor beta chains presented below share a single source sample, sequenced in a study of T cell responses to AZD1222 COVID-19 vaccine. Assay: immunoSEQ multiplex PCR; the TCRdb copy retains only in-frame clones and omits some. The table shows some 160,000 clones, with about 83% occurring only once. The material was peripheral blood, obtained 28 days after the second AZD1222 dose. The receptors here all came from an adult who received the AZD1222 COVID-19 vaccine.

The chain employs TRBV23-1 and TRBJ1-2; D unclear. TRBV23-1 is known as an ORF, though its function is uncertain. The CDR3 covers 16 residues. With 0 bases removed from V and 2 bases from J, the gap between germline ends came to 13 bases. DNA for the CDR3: TGCGCCAGCAGTCAATCGCCTCGGGAGTCAAACTATGGCTACACCTTC. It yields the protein CASSQSPRESNYGYTF.

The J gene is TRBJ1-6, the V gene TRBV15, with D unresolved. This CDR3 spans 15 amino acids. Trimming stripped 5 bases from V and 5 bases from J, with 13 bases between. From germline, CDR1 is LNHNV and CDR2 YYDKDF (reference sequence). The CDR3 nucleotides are TGTGCCACCAGCCTTATTTTGGGGAATAATTCACCCCTCCACTTT. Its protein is CATSLILGNNSPLHF.